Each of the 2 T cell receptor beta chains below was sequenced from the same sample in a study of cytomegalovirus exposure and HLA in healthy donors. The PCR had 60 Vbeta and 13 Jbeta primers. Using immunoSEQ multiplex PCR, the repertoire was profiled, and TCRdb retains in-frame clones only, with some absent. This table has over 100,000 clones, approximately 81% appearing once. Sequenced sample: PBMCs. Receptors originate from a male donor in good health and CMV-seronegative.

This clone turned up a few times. CDR3 sequence (DNA): TGTGCCAGCAGCCGGGGAGTCGTGGTTACTGAAGCTTTCTTT. Translating it yields CASSRGVVVTEAFF. This chain joins TRBV5-4 and TRBJ1-1; D is undetermined. V was clipped by 4 bases and J by 5 bases, with 15 bases between them. CDR1 is SGHNT, CDR2 YYREEE, per germline (reference sequence). This CDR3 spans 14 amino acids. The whole variable domain, remainder taken from reference TRBV5-4 and TRBJ1-1, is ETGVTQSPTHLIKTRGQQVTLRCSSQSGHNTVSWYQQALGQGPQFIFQYYREEENGRGNFPPRFSGLQFPNYSSELNVNALELDDSALYLCASSRGVVVTEAFFGQGTRLTVV.

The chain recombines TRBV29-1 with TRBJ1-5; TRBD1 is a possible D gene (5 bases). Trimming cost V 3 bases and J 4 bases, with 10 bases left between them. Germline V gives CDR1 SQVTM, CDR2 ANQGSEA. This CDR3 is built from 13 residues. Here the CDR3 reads CSVDGGVNQPQHF. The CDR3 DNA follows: TGCAGCGTTGATGGGGGGGTAAATCAGCCCCAGCATTTT.